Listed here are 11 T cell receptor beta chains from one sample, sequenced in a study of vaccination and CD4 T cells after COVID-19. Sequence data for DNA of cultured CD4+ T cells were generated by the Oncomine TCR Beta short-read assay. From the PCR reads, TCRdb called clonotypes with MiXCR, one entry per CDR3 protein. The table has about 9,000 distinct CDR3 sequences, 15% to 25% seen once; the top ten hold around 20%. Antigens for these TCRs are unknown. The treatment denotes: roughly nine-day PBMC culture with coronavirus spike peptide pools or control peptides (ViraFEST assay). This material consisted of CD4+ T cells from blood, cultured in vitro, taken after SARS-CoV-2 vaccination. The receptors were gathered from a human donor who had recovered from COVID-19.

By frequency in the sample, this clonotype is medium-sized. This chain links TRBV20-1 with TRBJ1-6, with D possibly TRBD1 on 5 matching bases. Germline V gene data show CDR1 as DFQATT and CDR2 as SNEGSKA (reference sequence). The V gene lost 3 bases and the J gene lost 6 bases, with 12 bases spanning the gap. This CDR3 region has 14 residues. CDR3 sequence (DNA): TGCAGTGCTAGTCATGGGGGGGGTAATTCACCCCTCCACTTT. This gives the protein CSASHGGGNSPLHF.

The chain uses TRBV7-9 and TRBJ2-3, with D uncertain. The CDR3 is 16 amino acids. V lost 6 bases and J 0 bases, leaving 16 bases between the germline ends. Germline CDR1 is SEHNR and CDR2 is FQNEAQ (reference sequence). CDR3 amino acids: CASRTRLDRSTDTQYF. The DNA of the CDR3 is TGTGCCAGCAGGACGCGACTGGACCGGAGCACAGATACGCAGTATTTT.

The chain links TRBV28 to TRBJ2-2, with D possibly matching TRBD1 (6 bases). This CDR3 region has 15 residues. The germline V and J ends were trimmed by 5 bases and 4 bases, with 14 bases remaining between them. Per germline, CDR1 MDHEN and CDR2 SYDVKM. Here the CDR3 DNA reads TGTGCCAGCAGTACTACAGGGTCCGGCACCGGGGAGCTGTTTTTT. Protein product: CASSTTGSGTGELFF. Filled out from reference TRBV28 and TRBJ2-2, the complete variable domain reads DVKVTQSSRYLVKRTGEKVFLECVQDMDHENMFWYRQDPGLGLRLIYFSYDVKMKEKGDIPEGYSVSREKKERFSLILESASTNQTSMYLCASSTTGSGTGELFFGEGSRLTVL.

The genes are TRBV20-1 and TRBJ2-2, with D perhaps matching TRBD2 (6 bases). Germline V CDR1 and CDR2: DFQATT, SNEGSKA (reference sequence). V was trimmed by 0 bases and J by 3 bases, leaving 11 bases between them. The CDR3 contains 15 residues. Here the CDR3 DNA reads TGCAGTGCTAGAGATCCCGGGACTGACACCGGGGAGCTGTTTTTT. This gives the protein CSARDPGTDTGELFF.

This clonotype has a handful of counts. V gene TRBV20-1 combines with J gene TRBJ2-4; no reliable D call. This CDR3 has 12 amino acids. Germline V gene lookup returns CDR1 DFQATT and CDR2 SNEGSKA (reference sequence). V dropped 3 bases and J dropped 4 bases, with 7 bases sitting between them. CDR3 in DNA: TGCAGTGCTAGGCCTGTAAAAAACATTCAGTACTTC. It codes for CSARPVKNIQYF.

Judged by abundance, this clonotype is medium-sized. CDR3 amino acids: CSAVQSYEQYF. The CDR3 coding sequence is TGCAGTGCAGTTCAGTCCTACGAGCAGTACTTC. V is TRBV20-1 and J is TRBJ2-7; D remains ambiguous. The CDR3 covers 11 residues. V was trimmed by 6 bases and J by 1 base, leaving 7 bases between them. Germline CDR1 DFQATT, CDR2 SNEGSKA (reference sequence).

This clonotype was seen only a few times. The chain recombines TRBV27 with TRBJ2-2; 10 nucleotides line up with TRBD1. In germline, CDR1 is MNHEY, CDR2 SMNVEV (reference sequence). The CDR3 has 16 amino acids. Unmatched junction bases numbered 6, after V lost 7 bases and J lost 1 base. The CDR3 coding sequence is TGTGCCAGCACCAATTGGGACAGGGGGAACACCGGGGAGCTGTTTTTT. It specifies CASTNWDRGNTGELFF.

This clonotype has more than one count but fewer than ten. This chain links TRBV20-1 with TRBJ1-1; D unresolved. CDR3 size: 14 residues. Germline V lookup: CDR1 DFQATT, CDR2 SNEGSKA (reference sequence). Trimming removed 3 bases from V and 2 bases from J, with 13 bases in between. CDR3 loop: CSARKRGTNTEAFF. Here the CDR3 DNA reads TGCAGTGCTAGGAAACGGGGAACAAACACTGAAGCTTTCTTT.

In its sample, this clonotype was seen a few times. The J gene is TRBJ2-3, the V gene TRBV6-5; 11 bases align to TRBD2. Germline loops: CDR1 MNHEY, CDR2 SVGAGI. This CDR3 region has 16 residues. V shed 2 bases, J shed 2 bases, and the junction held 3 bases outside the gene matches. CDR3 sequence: CASSYRLAGPTDTQYF. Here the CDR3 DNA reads TGTGCCAGCAGTTACAGACTAGCGGGGCCCACAGATACGCAGTATTTT.

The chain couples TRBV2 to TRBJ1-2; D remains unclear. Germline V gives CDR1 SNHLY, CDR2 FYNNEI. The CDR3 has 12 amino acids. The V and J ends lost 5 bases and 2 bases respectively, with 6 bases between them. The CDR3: CASSQPNYGYTF. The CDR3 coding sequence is TGTGCCAGCAGTCAGCCAAACTATGGCTACACCTTC.

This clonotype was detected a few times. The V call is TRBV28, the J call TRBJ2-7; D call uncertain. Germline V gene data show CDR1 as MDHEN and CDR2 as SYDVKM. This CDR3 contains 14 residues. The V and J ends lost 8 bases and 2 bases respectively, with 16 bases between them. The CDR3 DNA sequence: TGTGCCAGCGTAAAACCAGGCTTCGCCTACGAGCAGTACTTC. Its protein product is CASVKPGFAYEQYF.